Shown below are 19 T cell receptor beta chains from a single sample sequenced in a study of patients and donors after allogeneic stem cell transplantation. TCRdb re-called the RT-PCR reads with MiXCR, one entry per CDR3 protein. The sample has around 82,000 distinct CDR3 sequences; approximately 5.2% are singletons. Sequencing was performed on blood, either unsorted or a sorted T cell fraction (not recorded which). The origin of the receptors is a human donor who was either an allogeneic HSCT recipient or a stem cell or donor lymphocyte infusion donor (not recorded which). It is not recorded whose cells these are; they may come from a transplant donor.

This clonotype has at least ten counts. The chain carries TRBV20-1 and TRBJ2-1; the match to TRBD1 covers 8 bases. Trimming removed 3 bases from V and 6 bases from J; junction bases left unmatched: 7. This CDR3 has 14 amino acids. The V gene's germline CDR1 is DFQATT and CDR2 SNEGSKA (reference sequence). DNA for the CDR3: TGCAGTGCTAGTGGTCAGGGGGCCCCCAATGAGCAGTTCTTC. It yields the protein CSASGQGAPNEQFF.

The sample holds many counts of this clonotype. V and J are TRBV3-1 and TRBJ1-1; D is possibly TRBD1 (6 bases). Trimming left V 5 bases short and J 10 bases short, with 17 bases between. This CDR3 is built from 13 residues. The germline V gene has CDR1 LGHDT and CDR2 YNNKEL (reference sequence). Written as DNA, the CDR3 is TGTGCCAGCAGCTATGGGACACCGAGGATAGCTTTCTTT. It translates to CASSYGTPRIAFF. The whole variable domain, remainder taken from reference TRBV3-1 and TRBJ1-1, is DTAVSQTPKYLVTQMGNDKSIKCEQNLGHDTMYWYKQDSKKFLKIMFSYNNKELIINETVPNRFSPKSPDKAHLNLHINSLELGDSAVYFCASSYGTPRIAFFGQGTRLTVV.

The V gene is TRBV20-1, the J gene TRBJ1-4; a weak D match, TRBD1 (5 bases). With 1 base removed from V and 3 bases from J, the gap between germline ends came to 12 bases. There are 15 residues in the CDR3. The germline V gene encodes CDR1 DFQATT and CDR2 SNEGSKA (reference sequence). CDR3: CSARAFGTPNEKLFF. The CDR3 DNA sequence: TGCAGTGCTAGAGCATTTGGGACCCCTAATGAAAAACTGTTTTTT.

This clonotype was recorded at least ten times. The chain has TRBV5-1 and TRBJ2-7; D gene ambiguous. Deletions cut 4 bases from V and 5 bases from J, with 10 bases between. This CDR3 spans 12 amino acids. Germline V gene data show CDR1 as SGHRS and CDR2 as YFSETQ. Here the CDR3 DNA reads TGCGCCAGCAGCCTCGGACGCAACGAGCAGTACTTC. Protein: CASSLGRNEQYF.

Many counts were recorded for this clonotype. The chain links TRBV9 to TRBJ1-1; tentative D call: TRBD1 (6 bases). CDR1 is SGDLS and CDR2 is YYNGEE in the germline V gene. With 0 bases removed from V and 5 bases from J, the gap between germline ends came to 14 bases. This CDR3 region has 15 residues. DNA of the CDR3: TGTGCCAGCAGCGTAGAAGGGGGGGCAGGGACTGAAGCTTTCTTT. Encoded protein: CASSVEGGAGTEAFF.

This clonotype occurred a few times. Here the CDR3 reads CASSQEWTSGEQFF. CDR3 DNA: TGTGCCAGCAGCCAAGAGTGGACTAGCGGCGAGCAGTTCTTC. This chain connects TRBV14 to TRBJ2-1; 10 nucleotides align to TRBD2. J gave up 10 bases and V 0 bases, and 3 bases lay outside the gene matches. The germline V gene encodes CDR1 SGHDN and CDR2 FVKESK. The CDR3 runs 14 residues.

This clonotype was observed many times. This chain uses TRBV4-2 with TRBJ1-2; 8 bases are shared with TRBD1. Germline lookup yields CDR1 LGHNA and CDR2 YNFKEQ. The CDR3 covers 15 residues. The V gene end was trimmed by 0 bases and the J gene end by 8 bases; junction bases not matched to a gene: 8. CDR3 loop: CASSQEGQGAFGYTF. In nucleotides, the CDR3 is TGTGCCAGCAGCCAAGAAGGCCAGGGGGCTTTCGGCTACACCTTC.

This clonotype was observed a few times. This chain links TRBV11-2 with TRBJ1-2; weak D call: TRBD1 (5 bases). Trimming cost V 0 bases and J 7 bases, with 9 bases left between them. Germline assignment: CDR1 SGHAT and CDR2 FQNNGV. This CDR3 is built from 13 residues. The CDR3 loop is CASSLEEGFGYTF. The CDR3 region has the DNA TGTGCCAGCAGCTTAGAGGAGGGGTTTGGCTACACCTTC.

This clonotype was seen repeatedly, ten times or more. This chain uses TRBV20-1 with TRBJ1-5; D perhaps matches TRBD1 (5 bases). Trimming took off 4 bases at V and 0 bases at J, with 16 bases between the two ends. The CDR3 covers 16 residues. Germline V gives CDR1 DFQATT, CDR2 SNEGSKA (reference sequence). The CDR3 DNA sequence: TGCAGTGCTACCGTGGGCGGGGGTGATAGCAATCAGCCCCAGCATTTT. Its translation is CSATVGGGDSNQPQHF.

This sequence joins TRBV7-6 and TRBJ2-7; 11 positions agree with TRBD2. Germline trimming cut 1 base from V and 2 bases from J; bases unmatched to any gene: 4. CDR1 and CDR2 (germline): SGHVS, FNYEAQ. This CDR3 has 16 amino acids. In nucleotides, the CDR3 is TGTGCCAGCAGCTTAGGACTAGCGGGGAATCCCTACGAGCAGTACTTC. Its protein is CASSLGLAGNPYEQYF.

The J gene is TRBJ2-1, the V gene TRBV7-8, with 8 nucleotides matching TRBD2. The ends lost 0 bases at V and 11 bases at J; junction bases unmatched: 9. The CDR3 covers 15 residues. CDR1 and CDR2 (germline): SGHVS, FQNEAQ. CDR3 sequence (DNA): TGTGCCAGCAGCTTAGCTAGCGGGGTTTACAGTAAGCAGTTCTTC. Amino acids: CASSLASGVYSKQFF.

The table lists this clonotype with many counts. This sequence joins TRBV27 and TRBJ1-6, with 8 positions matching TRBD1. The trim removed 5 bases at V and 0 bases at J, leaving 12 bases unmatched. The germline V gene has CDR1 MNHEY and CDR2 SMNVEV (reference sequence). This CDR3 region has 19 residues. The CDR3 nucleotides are TGTGCCAGCAGTCCCACAGGGGGTTACTATAACTCCTATAATTCACCCCTCCACTTT. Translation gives CASSPTGGYYNSYNSPLHF.

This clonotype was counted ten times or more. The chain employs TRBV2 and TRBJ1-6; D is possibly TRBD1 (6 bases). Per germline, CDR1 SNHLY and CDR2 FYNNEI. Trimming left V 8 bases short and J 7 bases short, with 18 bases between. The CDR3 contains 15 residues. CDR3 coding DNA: TGTGCCAGCCTTACCCAGGGGATGGGGAATTCACCCCTCCACTTT. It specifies CASLTQGMGNSPLHF. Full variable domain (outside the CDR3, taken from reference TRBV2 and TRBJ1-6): EPEVTQTPSHQVTQMGQEVILRCVPISNHLYFYWYRQILGQKVEFLVSFYNNEISEKSEIFDDQFSVERPDGSNFTLKIRSTKLEDSAMYFCASLTQGMGNSPLHFGNGTRLTVT.

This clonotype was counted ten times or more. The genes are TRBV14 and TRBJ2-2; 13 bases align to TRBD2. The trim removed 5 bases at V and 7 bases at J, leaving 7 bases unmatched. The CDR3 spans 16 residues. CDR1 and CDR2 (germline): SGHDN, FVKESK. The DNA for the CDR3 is TGTGCCAGCAGCGAGGGACTAGCGGGGTACGGCGGGGAGCTGTTTTTT. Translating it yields CASSEGLAGYGGELFF. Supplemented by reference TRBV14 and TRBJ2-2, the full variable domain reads EAGVTQFPSHSVIEKGQTVTLRCDPISGHDNLYWYRRVMGKEIKFLLHFVKESKQDESGMPNNRFLAERTGGTYSTLKVQPAELEDSGVYFCASSEGLAGYGGELFFGEGSRLTVL.

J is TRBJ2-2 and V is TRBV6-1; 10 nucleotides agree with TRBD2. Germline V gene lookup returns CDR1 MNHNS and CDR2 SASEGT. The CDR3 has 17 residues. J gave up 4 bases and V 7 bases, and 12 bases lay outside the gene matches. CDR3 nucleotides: TGTGCCAGCATCGGAGCTAGCGGGAGTTTTCGCACCGGGGAGCTGTTTTTT. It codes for CASIGASGSFRTGELFF.

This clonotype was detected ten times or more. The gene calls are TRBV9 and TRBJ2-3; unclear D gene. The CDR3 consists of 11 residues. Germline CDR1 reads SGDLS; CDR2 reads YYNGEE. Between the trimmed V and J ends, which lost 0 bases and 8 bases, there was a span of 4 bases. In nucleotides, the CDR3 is TGTGCCAGCAGCGTAGGGAGTACGCAGTATTTT. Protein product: CASSVGSTQYF. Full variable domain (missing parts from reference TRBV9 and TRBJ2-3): DSGVTQTPKHLITATGQRVTLRCSPRSGDLSVYWYQQSLDQGLQFLIQYYNGEERAKGNILERFSAQQFPDLHSELNLSSLELGDSALYFCASSVGSTQYFGPGTRLTVL.

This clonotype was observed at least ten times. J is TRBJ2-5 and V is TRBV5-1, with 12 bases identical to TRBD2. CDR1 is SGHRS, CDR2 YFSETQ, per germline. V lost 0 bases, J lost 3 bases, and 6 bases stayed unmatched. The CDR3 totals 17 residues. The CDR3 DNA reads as TGCGCCAGCAGCTTGGCGGTACTAGCGGGAGGAGAAGAGACCCAGTACTTC. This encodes CASSLAVLAGGEETQYF. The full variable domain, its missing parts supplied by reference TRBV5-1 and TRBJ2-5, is KAGVTQTPRYLIKTRGQQVTLSCSPISGHRSVSWYQQTPGQGLQFLFEYFSETQRNKGNFPGRFSGRQFSNSRSEMNVSTLELGDSALYLCASSLAVLAGGEETQYFGPGTRLLVL.

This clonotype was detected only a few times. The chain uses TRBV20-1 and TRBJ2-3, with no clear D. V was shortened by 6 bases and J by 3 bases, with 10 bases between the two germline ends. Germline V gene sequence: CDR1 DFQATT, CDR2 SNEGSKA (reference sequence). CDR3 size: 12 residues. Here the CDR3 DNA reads TGCAGTGCCCGCCTGGGAACAGATACGCAGTATTTT. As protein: CSARLGTDTQYF.

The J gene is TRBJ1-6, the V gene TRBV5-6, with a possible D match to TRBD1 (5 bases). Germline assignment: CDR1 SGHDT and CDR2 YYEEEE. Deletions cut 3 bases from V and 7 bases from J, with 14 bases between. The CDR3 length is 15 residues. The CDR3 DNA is TGTGCCAGCAGCTATATACAGGCCACGAATTCACCCCTCCACTTT. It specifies CASSYIQATNSPLHF.